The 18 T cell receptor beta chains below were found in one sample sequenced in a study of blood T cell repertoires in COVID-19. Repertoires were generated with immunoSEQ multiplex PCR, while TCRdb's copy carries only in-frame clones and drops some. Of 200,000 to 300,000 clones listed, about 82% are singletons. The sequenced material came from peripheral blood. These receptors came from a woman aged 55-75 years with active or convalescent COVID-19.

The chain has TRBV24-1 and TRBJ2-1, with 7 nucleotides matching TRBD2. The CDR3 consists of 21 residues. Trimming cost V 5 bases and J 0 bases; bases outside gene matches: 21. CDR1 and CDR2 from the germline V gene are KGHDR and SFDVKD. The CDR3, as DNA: TGTGCCACCAGTGGGGGAGGGGCGGGACTATATAGAACGAGCTCCTACAATGAGCAGTTCTTC. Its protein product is CATSGGGAGLYRTSSYNEQFF.

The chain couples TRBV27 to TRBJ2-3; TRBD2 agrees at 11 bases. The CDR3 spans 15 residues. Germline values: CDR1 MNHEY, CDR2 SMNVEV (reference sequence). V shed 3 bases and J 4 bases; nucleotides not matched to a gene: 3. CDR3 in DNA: TGTGCCAGCAGTTTTAGCGGGGGGGCGTCAGATACGCAGTATTTT. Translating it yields CASSFSGGASDTQYF.

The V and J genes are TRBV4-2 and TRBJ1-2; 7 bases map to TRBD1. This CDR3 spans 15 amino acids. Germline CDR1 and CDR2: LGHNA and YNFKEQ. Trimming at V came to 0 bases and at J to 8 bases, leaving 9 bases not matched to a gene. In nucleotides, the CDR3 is TGTGCCAGCAGCCAAGACCAGGGGACAGTTTACGGCTACACCTTC. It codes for CASSQDQGTVYGYTF.

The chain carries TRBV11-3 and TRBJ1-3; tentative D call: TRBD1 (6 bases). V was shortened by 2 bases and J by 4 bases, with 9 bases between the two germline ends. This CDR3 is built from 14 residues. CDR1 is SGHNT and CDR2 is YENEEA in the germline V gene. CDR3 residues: CASSLPGQGNTIYF. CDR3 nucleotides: TGTGCCAGCAGCTTACCGGGACAAGGAAACACCATATATTTT. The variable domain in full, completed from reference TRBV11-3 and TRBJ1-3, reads EAGVVQSPRYKIIEKKQPVAFWCNPISGHNTLYWYLQNLGQGPELLIRYENEEAVDDSQLPKDRFSAERLKGVDSTLKIQPAELGDSAVYLCASSLPGQGNTIYFGEGSWLTVV.

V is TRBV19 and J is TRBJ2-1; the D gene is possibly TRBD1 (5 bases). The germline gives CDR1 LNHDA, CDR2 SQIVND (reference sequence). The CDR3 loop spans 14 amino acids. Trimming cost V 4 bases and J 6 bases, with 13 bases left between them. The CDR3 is CASSTPTVPNEQFF. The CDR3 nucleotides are TGTGCCAGTAGTACCCCGACAGTCCCCAATGAGCAGTTCTTC.

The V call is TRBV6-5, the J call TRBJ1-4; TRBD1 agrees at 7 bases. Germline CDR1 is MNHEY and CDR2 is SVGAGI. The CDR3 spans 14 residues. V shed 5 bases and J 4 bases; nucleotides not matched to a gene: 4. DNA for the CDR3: TGTGCCAGCAGTACAGGGGTGGATAATGAAAAACTGTTTTTT. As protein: CASSTGVDNEKLFF.

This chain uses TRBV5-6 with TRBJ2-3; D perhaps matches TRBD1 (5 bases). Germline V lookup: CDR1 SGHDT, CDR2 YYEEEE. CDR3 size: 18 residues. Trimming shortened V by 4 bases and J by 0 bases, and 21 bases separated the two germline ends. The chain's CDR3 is CASSPRAGRFLSTDTQYF. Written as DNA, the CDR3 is TGTGCCAGCAGCCCTCGGGCAGGGCGCTTTCTAAGCACAGATACGCAGTATTTT.

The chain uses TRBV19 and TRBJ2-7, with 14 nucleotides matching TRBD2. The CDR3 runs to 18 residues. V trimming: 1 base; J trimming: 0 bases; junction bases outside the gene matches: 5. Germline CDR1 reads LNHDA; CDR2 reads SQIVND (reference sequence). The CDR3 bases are TGTGCCAGTAGTATAGTTGCCGGGACTAGCGGGAGCTCCTACGAGCAGTACTTC. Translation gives CASSIVAGTSGSSYEQYF. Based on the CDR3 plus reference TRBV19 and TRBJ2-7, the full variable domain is DGGITQSPKYLFRKEGQNVTLSCEQNLNHDAMYWYRQDPGQGLRLIYYSQIVNDFQKGDIAEGYSVSREKKESFPLTVTSAQKNPTAFYLCASSIVAGTSGSSYEQYFGPGTRLTVT.

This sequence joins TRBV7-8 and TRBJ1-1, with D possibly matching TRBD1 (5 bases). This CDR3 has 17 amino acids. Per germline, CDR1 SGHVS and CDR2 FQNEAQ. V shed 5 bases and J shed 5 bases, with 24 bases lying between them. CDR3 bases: TGTGCCAGCAGCCCCTCGGCAGGGTTACGAATACGGACTGAAGCTTTCTTT. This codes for CASSPSAGLRIRTEAFF.

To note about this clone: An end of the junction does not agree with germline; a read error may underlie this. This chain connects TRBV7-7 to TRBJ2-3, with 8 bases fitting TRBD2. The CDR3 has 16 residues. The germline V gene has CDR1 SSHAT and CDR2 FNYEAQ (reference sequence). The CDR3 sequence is CASSRGPAGEGDTQYF. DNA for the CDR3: TGTGCTAGCAGCCGAGGCCCAGCGGGAGAGGGGGATACGCAGTATTTT. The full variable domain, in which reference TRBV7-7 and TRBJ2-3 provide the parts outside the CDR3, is GAGVSQSPRYKVTKRGQDVTLRCDPISSHATLYWYQQALGQGPEFLTYFNYEAQPDKSGLPSDRFSAERPEGSISTLTIQRTEQRDSAMYRCASSRGPAGEGDTQYFGPGTRLTVL.

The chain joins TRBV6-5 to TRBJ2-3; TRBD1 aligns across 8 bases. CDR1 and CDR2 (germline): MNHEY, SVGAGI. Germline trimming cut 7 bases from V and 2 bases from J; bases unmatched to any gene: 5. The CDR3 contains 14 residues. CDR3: CASNRQGLTDTQYF. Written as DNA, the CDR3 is TGTGCCAGCAACAGACAGGGGCTCACAGATACGCAGTATTTT.

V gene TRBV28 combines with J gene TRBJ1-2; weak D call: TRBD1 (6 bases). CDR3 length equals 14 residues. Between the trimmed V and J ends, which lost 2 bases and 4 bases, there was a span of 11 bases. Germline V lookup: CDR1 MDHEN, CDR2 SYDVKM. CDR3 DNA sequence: TGTGCCAGCAGTTTAATCCAGGGGACCTATGGCTACACCTTC. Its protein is CASSLIQGTYGYTF.

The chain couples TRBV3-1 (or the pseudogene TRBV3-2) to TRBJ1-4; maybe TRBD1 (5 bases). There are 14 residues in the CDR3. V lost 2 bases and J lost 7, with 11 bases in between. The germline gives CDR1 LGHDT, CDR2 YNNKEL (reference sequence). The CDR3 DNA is TGTGCCAGCAGCCAACAGGGCGTAGGTGAAAAACTGTTTTTT. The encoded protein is CASSQQGVGEKLFF.

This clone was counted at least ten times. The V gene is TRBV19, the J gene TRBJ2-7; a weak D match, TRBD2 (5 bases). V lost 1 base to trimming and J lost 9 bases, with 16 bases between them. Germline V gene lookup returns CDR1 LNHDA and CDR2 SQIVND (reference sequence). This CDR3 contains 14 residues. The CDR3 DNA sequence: TGTGCCAGTAGTATAGTGGGGAACCTGAGGGTGCAGTACTTC. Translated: CASSIVGNLRVQYF. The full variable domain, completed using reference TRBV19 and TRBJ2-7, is DGGITQSPKYLFRKEGQNVTLSCEQNLNHDAMYWYRQDPGQGLRLIYYSQIVNDFQKGDIAEGYSVSREKKESFPLTVTSAQKNPTAFYLCASSIVGNLRVQYFGPGTRLTVT.

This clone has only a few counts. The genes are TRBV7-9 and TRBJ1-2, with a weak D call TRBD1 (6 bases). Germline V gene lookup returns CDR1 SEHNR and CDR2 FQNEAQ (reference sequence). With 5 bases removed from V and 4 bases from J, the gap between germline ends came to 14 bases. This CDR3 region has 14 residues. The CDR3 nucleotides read TGTGCCAGCAGCATCAGTCAGGGGCCCTATGGCTACACCTTC. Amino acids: CASSISQGPYGYTF.

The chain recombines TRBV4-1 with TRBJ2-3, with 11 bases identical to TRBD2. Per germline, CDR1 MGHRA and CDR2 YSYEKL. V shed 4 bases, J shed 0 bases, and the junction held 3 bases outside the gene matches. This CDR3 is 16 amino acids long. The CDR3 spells CASSLGLAASTDTQYF. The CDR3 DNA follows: TGCGCCAGCAGCCTGGGACTAGCGGCTAGCACAGATACGCAGTATTTT.

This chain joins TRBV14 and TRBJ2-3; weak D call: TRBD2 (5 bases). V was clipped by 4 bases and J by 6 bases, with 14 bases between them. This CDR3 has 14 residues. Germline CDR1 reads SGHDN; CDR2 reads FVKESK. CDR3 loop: CASSPLEEVDTQYF. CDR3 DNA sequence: TGTGCCAGCAGCCCTCTCGAGGAGGTGGATACGCAGTATTTT. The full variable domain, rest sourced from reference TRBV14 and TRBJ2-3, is EAGVTQFPSHSVIEKGQTVTLRCDPISGHDNLYWYRRVMGKEIKFLLHFVKESKQDESGMPNNRFLAERTGGTYSTLKVQPAELEDSGVYFCASSPLEEVDTQYFGPGTRLTVL.

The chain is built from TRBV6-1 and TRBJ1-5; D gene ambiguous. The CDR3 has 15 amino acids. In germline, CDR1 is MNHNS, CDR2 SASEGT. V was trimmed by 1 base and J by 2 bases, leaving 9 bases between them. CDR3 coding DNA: TGTGCCAGCAGTGAAGGCGTCGGGGGCAATCAGCCCCAGCATTTT. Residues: CASSEGVGGNQPQHF.